Here is one T cell receptor (beta chain) with its context. Its specificity is not known. The data derive from a study of a mutant IDH1 vaccine in newly diagnosed glioma. Study background: Earlier treatment was radiotherapy, temozolomide, or both, with most getting both.

The germline CDR1 and CDR2 sequences are MNHEY and SVGAGI. The germline V and J ends were trimmed by 6 bases and 2 bases, with 17 bases remaining between them. This CDR3 is built from 15 residues. The time point denotes: week 5, during vaccination. Every single dose of the vaccine, 300 ug of mutant IDH1 20-mer peptide, came with topical imiquimod. Clones were read by immunoSEQ multiplex PCR, and TCRdb kept only the in-frame ones, dropping some. The data contain tens of thousands of clones, 81% of them singletons. J is TRBJ2-7 and V is TRBV6-5; D assignment may be TRBD1 or TRBD2 (5 bases each). This specimen was PBMCs, taken from a glioma patient whose treatment included an IDH1 peptide vaccine. The clonotype comes from a man aged 45-65 years with glioma. CDR3: CASRPPGRGAYEQYF. Here the CDR3 DNA reads TGTGCCAGCAGGCCACCGGGACGAGGAGCCTACGAGCAGTACTTC.